One sample yielded the 20 T cell receptor beta chains listed below, sequenced in a study of blood T cell repertoires in COVID-19. TCRdb's copy holds only in-frame clones and misses some; the assay was immunoSEQ multiplex PCR. The table records roughly 140,000 clones, 75% to 90% of them present only once. The sample consisted of peripheral blood. These receptors were collected from a man between 60 and 70 years old with acute or convalescent COVID-19.

The chain is built from TRBV5-5 and TRBJ1-4; 7 nucleotides align to TRBD1. Germline trimming cut 6 bases from V and 7 bases from J; bases unmatched to any gene: 6. Germline CDR1 and CDR2: SGHKS and YYEKEE (reference sequence). The CDR3 is 13 residues long. CDR3 sequence reads: CASTDRVAEKLFF. CDR3 bases: TGTGCCAGCACCGACAGGGTAGCTGAAAAACTGTTTTTT.

In regard to this clone: Different DNA sequences within this sample yield the same CDR3. This sequence joins TRBV19 and TRBJ1-1; no firm D call. The CDR3 spans 16 residues. Looked up from germline, CDR1 is LNHDA and CDR2 is SQIVND (reference sequence). The V and J ends lost 3 bases and 0 bases respectively, with 14 bases between them. For the CDR3, the DNA is TGTGCCAGTAGTATGAGGAGTGGGTCCTTGAACACTGAAGCTTTCTTT. It yields the protein CASSMRSGSLNTEAFF.

The CDR3 DNA reads as TGTGCCAGTAGTCCCGGGACTAGCGGGAATGAGCAGTTCTTC. Protein sequence: CASSPGTSGNEQFF. The genes are TRBV19 and TRBJ2-1, with 12 bases identical to TRBD2. CDR1 is LNHDA and CDR2 is SQIVND in the germline V gene (reference sequence). This CDR3 has 14 amino acids. V dropped 5 bases and J dropped 7; count of bases not matched to a gene: 3.

The chain has TRBV29-1 and TRBJ2-5; 9 nucleotides align to TRBD1. V shed 6 bases and J 7 bases; nucleotides not matched to a gene: 6. The CDR3 covers 12 residues. Germline lookup yields CDR1 SQVTM and CDR2 ANQGSEA. For the CDR3, the DNA is TGCAGCGTCGGGGGACAGGGTAGGACCCAGTACTTC. Protein: CSVGGQGRTQYF.

In this sample, this clone turned up once. The V gene is TRBV6-5, the J gene TRBJ1-3; 9 bases line up with TRBD1. The germline V gene encodes CDR1 MNHEY and CDR2 SVGAGI. Trimming cost V 4 bases and J 0 bases; bases outside gene matches: 4. The CDR3 consists of 16 residues. CDR3 residues: CASSWRQGGSGNTIYF. DNA for the CDR3: TGTGCCAGCAGTTGGAGACAGGGGGGCTCTGGAAACACCATATATTTT.

This chain links TRBV30 with TRBJ1-5, with 8 bases identical to TRBD1. This CDR3 is 14 amino acids long. CDR1 is GTSNPN, CDR2 SVGIG, per germline (reference sequence). The V and J ends lost 1 base and 9 bases, in that order; junction bases with no gene match: 8. CDR3 nucleotide sequence: TGTGCCTGGAGTGAGGGGTCAGGGGGCTGGCCCCAGCATTTT. Protein sequence: CAWSEGSGGWPQHF.

The J gene is TRBJ2-5, the V gene TRBV5-4, with D uncertain. CDR1 is SGHNT, CDR2 YYREEE, per germline (reference sequence). The germline V and J ends were trimmed by 4 bases and 5 bases, with 9 bases remaining between them. This CDR3 has 12 residues. Here the CDR3 reads CASSLDAETQYF. CDR3 DNA: TGTGCCAGCAGCCTAGACGCGGAGACCCAGTACTTC.

The chain uses TRBV5-6 and TRBJ1-2; D is uncertain. Germline assignment: CDR1 SGHDT and CDR2 YYEEEE. This CDR3 is built from 17 residues. V was trimmed by 1 base and J by 0 bases, leaving 16 bases between them. Here the CDR3 DNA reads TGTGCCAGCAGCTTGTTAGCAGTGACGGGAGCTAACTATGGCTACACCTTC. This translates into CASSLLAVTGANYGYTF.

This rearrangement joins TRBV14 to TRBJ1-6; D may be TRBD1 (5 bases). V lost 2 bases and J lost 5, with 19 bases in between. Germline V CDR1 and CDR2: SGHDN, FVKESK. The CDR3 sequence is 18 residues long. The CDR3 spells CASSQLVGRTLNNSPLHF. CDR3 in DNA: TGTGCCAGCAGCCAATTGGTCGGTCGGACACTCAATAATTCACCCCTCCACTTT.

This clone was picked up a small number of times. The rearrangement joins TRBV6-2 or TRBV6-3 to TRBJ2-3; D is possibly TRBD2 (6 bases). CDR3 size: 15 residues. Looked up from germline, CDR1 is MNHEY and CDR2 is SVGEGT. Trimming stripped 5 bases from V and 5 bases from J, with 17 bases between. CDR3 sequence: CASSPVTGVRDTQYF. In nucleotides, the CDR3 is TGTGCCAGCAGTCCCGTGACGGGAGTGAGAGATACGCAGTATTTT.

The V and J genes are TRBV4-1 and TRBJ1-2, with D possibly TRBD1 on 5 matching bases. Germline CDR1 MGHRA, CDR2 YSYEKL. V was shortened by 4 bases and J by 7 bases, with 25 bases between the two germline ends. This CDR3 spans 17 amino acids. This chain's CDR3 is CASSLQFPLAGGGGYTF. CDR3 DNA: TGCGCCAGCAGCCTCCAATTCCCCTTGGCGGGGGGAGGTGGCTACACCTTC.

This clone appeared a single time. The rearrangement uses TRBV6-2 or TRBV6-3 and TRBJ2-7, with a weak D call TRBD2 (5 bases). V was clipped by 2 bases and J by 7 bases, with 18 bases between them. Germline V CDR1 and CDR2: MNHEY, SVGEGT. The CDR3 contains 15 residues. CDR3 bases: TGTGCCAGCAGTTACAGCAGGACCTTACCGGGGGAGCAGTACTTC. This translates into CASSYSRTLPGEQYF.

This sequence joins TRBV5-5 and TRBJ2-3; the match to TRBD2 covers 14 bases. The CDR3 totals 20 residues. V dropped 0 bases and J dropped 1; count of bases not matched to a gene: 10. Per the germline V gene, CDR1 is SGHKS and CDR2 is YYEKEE (reference sequence). The CDR3 nucleotides are TGTGCCAGCAGCTTGGGGTTGACTAGCGGGGGGGCCGAAGGCACAGATACGCAGTATTTT. The encoded protein is CASSLGLTSGGAEGTDTQYF.

The V and J genes are TRBV12-3 or TRBV12-4 and TRBJ2-3; D perhaps matches TRBD1 (6 bases). With 8 bases removed from V and 4 bases from J, the gap between germline ends came to 10 bases. CDR3 length equals 12 residues. The CDR3 coding sequence is TGTGCCAGCCACAGGGTTCCAGATACGCAGTATTTT. Protein product: CASHRVPDTQYF.

The chain carries TRBV9 and TRBJ1-6, with 10 bases lining up with TRBD1. This CDR3 spans 16 amino acids. Germline V gives CDR1 SGDLS, CDR2 YYNGEE. After removal of 0 bases from V and 6 bases from J, the junction contained 3 bases not matched to a gene. CDR3 in DNA: TGTGCCAGCAGCGTAGGGACAGGGGGTTTTAATTCACCCCTCCACTTT. It codes for CASSVGTGGFNSPLHF.

This chain uses TRBV15 with TRBJ2-1; no definite D call. The V gene's germline CDR1 is LNHNV and CDR2 YYDKDF (reference sequence). Trimming took 0 bases from V and 8 from J, leaving 17 bases between them. CDR3 size: 16 residues. The CDR3 spells CATSRESIERLDEQFF. As DNA, the CDR3 is TGTGCCACCAGCAGAGAATCCATCGAGAGATTGGATGAGCAGTTCTTC.

V gene TRBV6-5 combines with J gene TRBJ2-2; perhaps TRBD2 as D (6 bases). The CDR3 runs to 15 residues. Trimming cost V 6 bases and J 1 base, with 12 bases left between them. Germline V lookup: CDR1 MNHEY, CDR2 SVGAGI. The CDR3 sequence: CASRRQGGNTGELFF. In DNA form, the CDR3 reads TGTGCCAGCAGGCGTCAGGGAGGGAACACCGGGGAGCTGTTTTTT.

This chain links TRBV6-4 with TRBJ2-2; D is perhaps TRBD1 (6 bases). This CDR3 comprises 14 residues. Trimming removed 8 bases at V and 1 base at J, with 11 bases between. Per germline, CDR1 MRHNA and CDR2 SNTAGT. The CDR3 here is CASSRQENTGELFF. CDR3 coding DNA: TGTGCCAGCTCCCGACAGGAGAACACCGGGGAGCTGTTTTTT.

This clone was observed a few times. V and J are TRBV2 and TRBJ2-3; D is perhaps TRBD2 (5 bases). The CDR3 extends over 13 amino acids. CDR1 and CDR2 (germline): SNHLY, FYNNEI. Deletions cut 5 bases from V and 4 bases from J, with 10 bases between. The CDR3 DNA sequence: TGTGCCAGCAGTTACGGACTGTCAGATACGCAGTATTTT. As protein: CASSYGLSDTQYF.

The chain links TRBV7-3 to TRBJ2-1, with 9 bases that match TRBD2. The junction had 3 bases not matched to a gene; V was cut back by 4 bases and J by 2 bases. This CDR3 spans 15 amino acids. CDR1 and CDR2 (germline): SGHTA, FQGTGA. CDR3 nucleotides: TGTGCCAGCAGCTCGGCGGGGGGGCCCTACAATGAGCAGTTCTTC. It yields the protein CASSSAGGPYNEQFF.